This TCR beta chain was identified in a study of blood T cell repertoires in COVID-19. This CDR3 has 12 amino acids. The germline V and J ends were trimmed by 7 bases and 2 bases, with 6 bases remaining between them. Looked up from germline, CDR1 is MNHEY and CDR2 is SVGAGI. Some clones are missing from TCRdb's copy, which holds only in-frame ones; the method was immunoSEQ multiplex PCR. The repertoire consists of about 300,000 clones, with around 92% occurring once and the leading ten covering roughly 2.9%. This chain joins TRBV6-5 and TRBJ1-3; no clear D. The sequence was collected from a woman in her fifties or sixties who had been exposed to COVID-19. The sample was PBMCs or T cells enriched from blood (not recorded which). This CDR3 reads CASMNTGNTIYF. The CDR3 nucleotides read TGTGCCAGCATGAACACTGGAAACACCATATATTTT.